This TCR beta chain was captured by sequencing in a study of cytomegalovirus exposure and HLA in healthy donors. Notes on the study in general: Whilst most TCR sequences proved rare, a subset of public TCRs occurred across many donors. Diagnosis of cytomegalovirus status made by the classifier reportedly showed high specificity and sensitivity. Later, TCR association rates were found to vary by HLA locus, highest for DRB1 and lowest for HLA-C.

Details on this clone: What it binds is not known.

A multiplex PCR was run with 60 Vbeta primers and 13 Jbeta primers. Repertoires were generated with immunoSEQ multiplex PCR, while TCRdb's copy carries only in-frame clones and drops some. The top ten clones hold 3.5% to 4.5% of a sample with nearly 300,000 clones, about nine tenths of them seen once. V dropped 4 bases and J dropped 5 bases, with 21 bases sitting between them. The CDR3 totals 16 residues. Germline V gene lookup returns CDR1 MDHEN and CDR2 SYDVKM. The chain carries TRBV28 and TRBJ2-7; D might be TRBD1 (7 bases). This TCR derives from a man aged 35 to 55 in good health and CMV-seropositive. Sequenced input: PBMCs. DNA of the CDR3: TGTGCCAGCAGTTCTCCCACCCAGGAGGGGGCGGACGAGCAGTACTTC. Translation gives CASSSPTQEGADEQYF. Full variable domain (missing parts from reference TRBV28 and TRBJ2-7): DVKVTQSSRYLVKRTGEKVFLECVQDMDHENMFWYRQDPGLGLRLIYFSYDVKMKEKGDIPEGYSVSREKKERFSLILESASTNQTSMYLCASSSPTQEGADEQYFGPGTRLTVT.